Following are 28 T cell receptor beta chains from one sample sequenced in a study of cytomegalovirus exposure and HLA in healthy donors. PCR primers comprised 60 Vbeta and 13 Jbeta primers. TCRdb's copy holds only in-frame clones and misses some; the assay was immunoSEQ multiplex PCR. The sample has 50,000 to 70,000 clones, approximately 75% seen once; the top ten hold approximately 6.3%. Sequenced sample: PBMCs. These receptors were collected from a man younger than 40 in good health and CMV-seropositive.

The gene calls are TRBV28 and TRBJ1-2, with D perhaps TRBD1 (5 bases). Germline CDR1 is MDHEN and CDR2 is SYDVKM. V was cut by 1 base and J by 7 bases, with 10 bases left in between. The CDR3 is made up of 13 amino acids. The CDR3 DNA is TGTGCCAGCAGTTTATTTGGGGCTAGTGGCTACACCTTC. It codes for CASSLFGASGYTF.

The DNA for the CDR3 is TGCGCCAGCAGCCAAGATCAGGGGATCCGCTACGAGCAGTACTTC. It yields the protein CASSQDQGIRYEQYF. The chain combines TRBV4-3 with TRBJ2-7, with D possibly being TRBD1 (6 bases). The CDR3 runs 15 residues. V was trimmed by 0 bases and J by 3 bases, leaving 12 bases between them. Germline CDR1 is LGHNA and CDR2 is YSLEER.

This clone came up a few times. The chain couples TRBV5-1 to TRBJ1-3; D unresolved. The germline V gene has CDR1 SGHRS and CDR2 YFSETQ. The CDR3 loop spans 14 amino acids. The V gene lost 4 bases and the J gene lost 4 bases, with 12 bases spanning the gap. The chain's CDR3 is CASSPVPGGNTIYF. DNA of the CDR3: TGCGCCAGCAGCCCGGTCCCGGGAGGAAACACCATATATTTT.

This sequence joins TRBV19 and TRBJ1-5, with TRBD1 matching over 10 bases. This CDR3 has 17 amino acids. Per the germline V gene, CDR1 is LNHDA and CDR2 is SQIVND (reference sequence). J gave up 2 bases and V 5 bases, and 9 bases lay outside the gene matches. The CDR3 loop reads CASSPRTGGSGNQPQHF. The CDR3 bases are TGTGCCAGTAGTCCCCGGACAGGGGGATCCGGCAATCAGCCCCAGCATTTT.

The chain couples TRBV5-1 to TRBJ1-5; no firm D call. The germline V gene encodes CDR1 SGHRS and CDR2 YFSETQ. Trimming removed 4 bases at V and 5 bases at J, with 10 bases between. This CDR3 is 13 amino acids long. The CDR3 spells CASSVGRDQPQHF. In nucleotides, the CDR3 is TGCGCCAGCAGCGTGGGGAGAGATCAGCCCCAGCATTTT. The whole variable domain, filled in from reference TRBV5-1 and TRBJ1-5, reads KAGVTQTPRYLIKTRGQQVTLSCSPISGHRSVSWYQQTPGQGLQFLFEYFSETQRNKGNFPGRFSGRQFSNSRSEMNVSTLELGDSALYLCASSVGRDQPQHFGDGTRLSIL.

This chain joins TRBV7-2 and TRBJ2-3; 9 bases are a match to TRBD2. The CDR3 consists of 17 residues. Germline assignment: CDR1 SGHTA and CDR2 FQGNSA. The V segment lost 3 bases and the J segment 2 bases; nucleotides outside the gene matches: 9. The CDR3 loop reads CASSLAGGPSITDTQYF. For the CDR3, the DNA is TGTGCCAGCAGCTTGGCGGGGGGGCCATCGATCACAGATACGCAGTATTTT.

This chain connects TRBV12-5 to TRBJ2-1; the match to TRBD2 covers 12 bases. Trimming removed 4 bases from V and 1 base from J; junction bases left unmatched: 5. CDR1 and CDR2 (germline): LGHNT, FRNRAP. CDR3 length: 17 amino acids. The CDR3 DNA is TGTGCTAGTGGTTCAACGACTAGCGGGAGATCCTACAATGAGCAGTTCTTC. It specifies CASGSTTSGRSYNEQFF.

This clone appeared once. The V gene is TRBV12-5, the J gene TRBJ2-3; TRBD2 matches 11 bases. The CDR3 has 14 amino acids. Germline loops: CDR1 LGHNT, CDR2 FRNRAP. J was trimmed by 3 bases and V by 6 bases; bases with no gene match: 2. CDR3 DNA sequence: TGTGCTAGTGGCCCTAGCGGGGGGACAGATACGCAGTATTTT. This gives the protein CASGPSGGTDTQYF.

This chain joins TRBV7-2 and TRBJ1-3; no firm D call. The V and J ends lost 5 bases and 0 bases respectively, with 14 bases between them. This CDR3 is 16 amino acids long. The germline CDR1 and CDR2 sequences are SGHTA and FQGNSA. CDR3 sequence (DNA): TGTGCCAGCAGCCGCCAAAACCCTATCTCTGGAAACACCATATATTTT. Encoded protein: CASSRQNPISGNTIYF.

The chain uses TRBV2 and TRBJ1-5; possibly TRBD1 for D (5 bases). CDR1 SNHLY and CDR2 FYNNEI come from the germline V gene. Trimming cost V 5 bases and J 5 bases, with 10 bases left between them. The CDR3 loop spans 13 amino acids. CDR3 residues: CASSLKGDQPQHF. DNA of the CDR3: TGTGCCAGCAGTTTGAAAGGGGATCAGCCCCAGCATTTT.

The V and J genes are TRBV5-1 and TRBJ2-5; 12 bases are a match to TRBD2. The CDR3 length is 15 residues. Per germline, CDR1 SGHRS and CDR2 YFSETQ. With 4 bases clipped from V and 5 bases from J, the junction kept 6 bases outside the gene matches. This chain's CDR3 is CASSPRLAGAETQYF. DNA of the CDR3: TGCGCCAGCAGCCCAAGACTAGCGGGGGCGGAGACCCAGTACTTC.

This clone was observed a handful of times. The chain combines TRBV11-3 with TRBJ2-1; D may be TRBD1 (5 bases). From germline, CDR1 is SGHNT and CDR2 YENEEA. The V and J ends lost 4 bases and 9 bases respectively, with 10 bases between them. CDR3 length: 12 amino acids. The CDR3 DNA follows: TGTGCCAGCAGCTCATCTAGGGGTGAGCAGTTCTTC. Translated: CASSSSRGEQFF.

The rearrangement joins TRBV7-2 to TRBJ1-1; no firm D call. The CDR3 contains 13 residues. The V end was cut by 1 base, the J end by 6 bases, with 9 bases between. The germline CDR1 and CDR2 sequences are SGHTA and FQGNSA. In DNA form, the CDR3 reads TGTGCCAGCAGCTTAGTCAGGTATGCTGAAGCTTTCTTT. It translates to CASSLVRYAEAFF.

CDR3 DNA sequence: TGTGCCAGCAGCCAAGAGTGGCAGGCAGATACGCAGTATTTT. Translating gives CASSQEWQADTQYF. The chain uses TRBV4-2 and TRBJ2-3; no firm D call. This CDR3 comprises 14 residues. Trimming removed 0 bases at V and 4 bases at J, with 8 bases between. The germline V gene encodes CDR1 LGHNA and CDR2 YNFKEQ.

This clone came up a few times. This rearrangement joins TRBV28 to TRBJ1-1, with 7 bases fitting TRBD1. Unmatched junction bases numbered 5, after V lost 9 bases and J lost 1 base. The CDR3 extends over 13 amino acids. Germline CDR1 and CDR2: MDHEN and SYDVKM. DNA of the CDR3: TGTGCCAGTCTTAGGGGGCCGAACACTGAAGCTTTCTTT. It yields the protein CASLRGPNTEAFF.

The chain uses TRBV19 and TRBJ1-4, with 10 bases lining up with TRBD1. Per germline, CDR1 LNHDA and CDR2 SQIVND (reference sequence). V lost 10 bases and J lost 3; bases outside the gene matches: 11. This CDR3 region has 16 residues. Written as DNA, the CDR3 is TGTGCCACCCGGGACAGGGGCGCAAGCTCTAATGAAAAACTGTTTTTT. As protein: CATRDRGASSNEKLFF.

The J gene is TRBJ1-5, the V gene TRBV18, with TRBD1 matching over 8 bases. From germline, CDR1 is KGHSH and CDR2 LQKENI. J was trimmed by 5 bases and V by 3 bases; bases with no gene match: 6. The CDR3 extends over 15 amino acids. The CDR3 sequence is CASSPLQGEHQPQHF. In DNA, the CDR3 is TGTGCCAGCTCACCCTTACAGGGGGAGCATCAGCCCCAGCATTTT.

The chain links TRBV28 to TRBJ1-2; 7 bases fit TRBD1. CDR1 is MDHEN, CDR2 SYDVKM, per germline. The CDR3 extends over 15 amino acids. The V gene end was trimmed by 4 bases and the J gene end by 0 bases; junction bases not matched to a gene: 5. The CDR3 is CASSSGTASNYGYTF. Here the CDR3 DNA reads TGTGCCAGCAGTTCCGGGACAGCGTCTAACTATGGCTACACCTTC.

J is TRBJ1-2 and V is TRBV5-5; D is undetermined. The V gene's germline CDR1 is SGHKS and CDR2 YYEKEE (reference sequence). V lost 0 bases to trimming and J lost 4 bases, with 19 bases between them. The CDR3 has 17 residues. The CDR3 is CASSLALVSGGGYGYTF. CDR3 coding DNA: TGTGCCAGCAGCTTGGCGCTTGTGTCAGGAGGTGGCTATGGCTACACCTTC.

The V call is TRBV5-4, the J call TRBJ1-1, with D tentatively TRBD1 (5 bases). Germline V gene sequence: CDR1 SGHNT, CDR2 YYREEE (reference sequence). CDR3 size: 16 residues. Between the trimmed V and J ends, which lost 1 base and 0 bases, there was a span of 13 bases. The CDR3 is CASSLIGGFLNTEAFF. The CDR3 DNA is TGTGCCAGCAGCTTGATTGGGGGGTTTTTGAACACTGAAGCTTTCTTT.

CDR3 amino acids: CASSPLGQGVYEQYF. The CDR3 region has the DNA TGTGCCAGCAGTCCCTTGGGACAGGGGGTATACGAGCAGTACTTC. The gene calls are TRBV27 and TRBJ2-7; 11 bases fit TRBD1. The CDR3 consists of 15 residues. J was trimmed by 4 bases and V by 5 bases; bases with no gene match: 7. Germline CDR1 MNHEY, CDR2 SMNVEV (reference sequence).

The chain joins TRBV7-2 to TRBJ2-3; D call uncertain. The CDR3 is 15 amino acids. Germline V gives CDR1 SGHTA, CDR2 FQGNSA. Trimming shortened V by 3 bases and J by 0 bases, and 10 bases separated the two germline ends. The chain's CDR3 is CASSLAGSSTDTQYF. The CDR3 nucleotides read TGTGCCAGCAGCTTGGCCGGGTCTAGCACAGATACGCAGTATTTT.

This chain uses TRBV28 with TRBJ2-3, with TRBD1 matching 9 bases. The CDR3 length is 15 residues. Germline CDR1 and CDR2: MDHEN and SYDVKM. The V and J ends lost 5 bases and 1 base, in that order; junction bases with no gene match: 4. The CDR3 region is CASSLQGAGTDTQYF. The DNA for the CDR3 is TGTGCCAGCAGTCTACAGGGGGCTGGCACAGATACGCAGTATTTT.

This clone came up a few times. The rearrangement uses TRBV5-1 and TRBJ1-1; D unresolved. Germline V gene lookup returns CDR1 SGHRS and CDR2 YFSETQ. This CDR3 is built from 13 residues. V lost 3 bases and J 0 bases, leaving 6 bases between the germline ends. CDR3 sequence (DNA): TGCGCCAGCAGCTACGAGTTGAACACTGAAGCTTTCTTT. Protein: CASSYELNTEAFF.

The V and J genes are TRBV6-1 and TRBJ1-5; D gene ambiguous. Deletions cut 3 bases from V and 0 bases from J, with 6 bases between. This CDR3 spans 14 amino acids. The germline V gene encodes CDR1 MNHNS and CDR2 SASEGT. The CDR3 DNA sequence: TGTGCCAGCAGTGAGGTAGTTAGCAATCAGCCCCAGCATTTT. Residues: CASSEVVSNQPQHF.

The rearrangement links TRBV6-1 to TRBJ1-2; D call uncertain. Trimming left V 2 bases short and J 4 bases short, with 14 bases between. Germline lookup yields CDR1 MNHNS and CDR2 SASEGT. This CDR3 has 15 amino acids. The CDR3 spells CASSELVPGSYGYTF. CDR3 nucleotides: TGTGCCAGCAGTGAATTGGTTCCGGGTAGCTATGGCTACACCTTC.

V gene TRBV18 combines with J gene TRBJ1-1, with D uncertain. Trimming took off 6 bases at V and 0 bases at J, with 14 bases between the two ends. The CDR3 has 15 amino acids. CDR1 KGHSH and CDR2 LQKENI come from the germline V gene. CDR3 coding DNA: TGTGCCAGCTCGCCGGGTTTGGGAGTGAACACTGAAGCTTTCTTT. It encodes CASSPGLGVNTEAFF.

The rearrangement links TRBV19 to TRBJ1-1; 7 positions match TRBD1. The germline V gene has CDR1 LNHDA and CDR2 SQIVND (reference sequence). The CDR3 loop spans 15 amino acids. Trimming took 3 bases from V and 1 from J; bases not matched to a gene: 5. The CDR3 protein is CASSIEWTGNTEAFF. In nucleotides, the CDR3 is TGTGCCAGTAGTATCGAATGGACAGGGAACACTGAAGCTTTCTTT.